The entry below gives a single T cell receptor (beta chain) sequence along with its context. Source study methods: Amplification with reference gene primers provided the estimates of nucleated cell counts. Only in-frame clones appear in the TCRdb table, and some are missing; sequencing was by immunoSEQ multiplex PCR. Clonal size and the V and J genes are those of that table, whereas D and trimming came from the DNA. The data contain under 60,000 clones, about 77% of them singletons. V was pared by 6 bases and J by 1 base, with 12 bases between. This CDR3 has 14 residues. Germline V gene sequence: CDR1 MRHNA, CDR2 SNTAGT. The data are from a study of blood T cell repertoires in COVID-19. Across the study: The origin of the acute and convalescent COVID-19 samples was the United States, Italy and Spain. PBMCs, B-cell-depleted T cells, or T cells were the source of the cDNA or gDNA that made up the material.

This TCR was sampled from a human donor with active or convalescent COVID-19. The donor label of this sample is uncertain. Sequencing was carried out using peripheral blood. V gene TRBV6-4 combines with J gene TRBJ1-1; maybe TRBD1 (6 bases). The DNA of the CDR3 is TGTGCCAGCAGACTCACGGGACAGAACACTGAAGCTTTCTTT. Residues: CASRLTGQNTEAFF.